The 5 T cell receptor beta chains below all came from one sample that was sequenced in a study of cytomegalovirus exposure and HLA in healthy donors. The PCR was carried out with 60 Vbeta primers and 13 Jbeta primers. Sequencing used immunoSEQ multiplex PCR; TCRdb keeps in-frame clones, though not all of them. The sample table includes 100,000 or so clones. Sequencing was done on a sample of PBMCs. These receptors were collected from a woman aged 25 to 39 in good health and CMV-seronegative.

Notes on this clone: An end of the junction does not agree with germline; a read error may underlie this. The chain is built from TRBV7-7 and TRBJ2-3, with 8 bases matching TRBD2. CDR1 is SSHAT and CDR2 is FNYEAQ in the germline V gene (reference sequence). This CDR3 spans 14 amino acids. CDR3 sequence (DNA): TGTGCTAGCAGCCGTAGCGGGGACACAGATACGCAGTATTTT. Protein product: CASSRSGDTDTQYF. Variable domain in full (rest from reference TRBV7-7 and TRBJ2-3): GAGVSQSPRYKVTKRGQDVTLRCDPISSHATLYWYQQALGQGPEFLTYFNYEAQPDKSGLPSDRFSAERPEGSISTLTIQRTEQRDSAMYRCASSRSGDTDTQYFGPGTRLTVL.

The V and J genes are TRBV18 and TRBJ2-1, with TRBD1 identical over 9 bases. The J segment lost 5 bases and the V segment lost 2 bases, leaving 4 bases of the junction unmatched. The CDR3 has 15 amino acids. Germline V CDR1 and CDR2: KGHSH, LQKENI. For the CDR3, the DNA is TGTGCCAGCTCACCATACAGGGGGCGCGACAATGAGCAGTTCTTC. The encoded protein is CASSPYRGRDNEQFF.

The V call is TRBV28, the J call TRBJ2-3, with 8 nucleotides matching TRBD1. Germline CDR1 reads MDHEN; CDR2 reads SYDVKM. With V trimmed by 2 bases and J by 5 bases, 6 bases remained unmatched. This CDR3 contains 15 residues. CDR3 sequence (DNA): TGTGCCAGCAGTTTACCCGGACAGGGACAAGATACGCAGTATTTT. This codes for CASSLPGQGQDTQYF.

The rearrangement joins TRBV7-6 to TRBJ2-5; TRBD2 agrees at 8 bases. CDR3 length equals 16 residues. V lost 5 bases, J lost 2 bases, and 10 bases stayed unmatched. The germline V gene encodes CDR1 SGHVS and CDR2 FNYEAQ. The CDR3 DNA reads TGTGCCAGCAGCAAAGGCGTAAGCGGGGGACAAGAGACCCAGTACTTC. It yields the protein CASSKGVSGGQETQYF.

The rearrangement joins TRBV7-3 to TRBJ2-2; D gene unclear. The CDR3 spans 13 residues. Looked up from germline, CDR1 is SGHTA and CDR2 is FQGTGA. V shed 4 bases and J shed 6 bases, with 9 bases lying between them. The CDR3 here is CASSSVTAGELFF. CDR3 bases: TGTGCCAGCAGCTCAGTAACCGCCGGGGAGCTGTTTTTT.